This TCR beta chain was sequenced during a study of OX40 agonist ivuxolimab in advanced cancers. Study background: Patients received intravenous ivuxolimab every 2 weeks at 0.01 to 10 mg/kg. Study observations and caveats: Doses of 0.1 to 3.0 mg/kg were accompanied by clonal expansion of CD4+ and CD8+ blood T cells by week 6. Mean expanded clone counts were higher in CD8+ than CD4+ T cells.

Assay used: immunoSEQ multiplex PCR; TCRdb lists only in-frame clones, some missing. The sample records 69,000 or so clones, over 75% being singletons. Regarding this clone: The antigen remains unidentified. The same CDR3 can be traced to other DNA sequences in this sample.

J was trimmed by 3 bases and V by 4 bases; bases with no gene match: 8. The CDR3 has 16 residues. Germline V gene lookup returns CDR1 SGHRS and CDR2 YFSETQ. This receptor was identified in an adult with an advanced solid tumor such as melanoma, head and neck, liver or kidney cancer. Sample: CD4+ or CD8+ T cells sorted from blood, taken in a trial of the OX40 agonist ivuxolimab. The chain couples TRBV5-1 to TRBJ2-3, with TRBD2 matching 10 bases. The CDR3 DNA sequence: TGCGCCAGCAGCCCGGGGGGGACTAGCGTGACAGATACGCAGTATTTT. Amino acid sequence: CASSPGGTSVTDTQYF.